These 9 T cell receptor beta chains came from one sample sequenced in a study of molecular identifiers for immune sequencing clone quantification (dated by TCRdb to 2017 to 2018). The library was prepared using PCR. Sequenced using a NextSeq 500. TCRdb trimmed public reads at Q25 via fastp, called clones via MiXCR and kept in-frame beta chains. Each entry is one CDR3 protein sequence, shown with its most common DNA and genes. The sample records some 96,000 distinct CDR3 sequences, 24% of which are singletons. Together, the top ten hold roughly 1% of the sample. Material: naive CD8+ T cells from blood, with Jurkat cell RNA spiked in. The label giving this sample's cell subset or site can be read as: FACS-sorted CD8+CD4-CCR7+CD45RA+ naive T cells. The origin of the receptors is a human donor in good health. Some libraries in this study had Jurkat cell RNA spiked in.

Remarks on this clonotype: The junction shows a germline mismatch at one end, possibly a read error. The J gene is TRBJ2-7, the V gene TRBV7-9; a possible D gene is TRBD1 (5 bases). The CDR3 spans 14 residues. CDR1 is SEHNR and CDR2 is FQNEAQ in the germline V gene (reference sequence). The CDR3 DNA reads TGTGCCAGCAGCTCACCAGGGTTCCCCTACAAGCAGTACTTC. Amino acids: CASSSPGFPYKQYF. Full variable domain (rest looked up from reference TRBV7-9 and TRBJ2-7): DTGVSQNPRHKITKRGQNVTFRCDPISEHNRLYWYRQTLGQGPEFLTYFQNEAQLEKSRLLSDRFSAERPKGSFSTLEIQRTEQGDSAMYLCASSSPGFPYKQYFGPGTRLTVT.

Concerning this clonotype: It may be a read error: a sequence one base away is much more abundant. The chain has TRBV5-3 and TRBJ2-3; 11 nucleotides align to TRBD1. TRBV5-3 is recorded as an ORF, its role being uncertain. CDR3 length: 15 residues. The CDR3 DNA sequence: TGTGCCAGCAGCTCAAGGACAGGGGGCATAGATACGCAGTATTTT. Residues: CASSSRTGGIDTQYF.

The rearrangement links TRBV2 to TRBJ2-5, with TRBD1 identical over 9 bases. CDR1 is SNHLY and CDR2 is FYNNEI in the germline V gene. This CDR3 is built from 15 residues. V shed 9 bases and J 1 base; nucleotides not matched to a gene: 9. This CDR3 is CARGGTGPPQETQYF. The CDR3 region has the DNA TGTGCCAGGGGTGGGACAGGGCCACCCCAAGAGACCCAGTACTTC.

This clonotype was counted only a few times. The J gene is TRBJ2-1, the V gene TRBV4-1; perhaps TRBD2 as D (5 bases). Trimming removed 4 bases from V and 0 bases from J, with 19 bases in between. Per germline, CDR1 MGHRA and CDR2 YSYEKL. The CDR3 consists of 18 residues. The CDR3 DNA sequence: TGCGCCAGCAGCCCTAACCCCACCCTAGCAGTCTCCTACAATGAGCAGTTCTTC. Its translation: CASSPNPTLAVSYNEQFF.

This clonotype has at least ten counts. The J gene is TRBJ2-3, the V gene TRBV2; 8 nucleotides line up with TRBD1. The CDR3 length is 17 residues. J lost 4 bases, V lost 6 bases, and 15 bases had no gene match. Germline V gives CDR1 SNHLY, CDR2 FYNNEI. CDR3 amino acids: CASRGVRTGQAADTQYF. Written as DNA, the CDR3 is TGTGCCAGCAGGGGGGTACGGACAGGGCAAGCCGCAGATACGCAGTATTTT.

To note about this clonotype: This may come from a read error, since a much larger clone is one base off. V usage is TRBV20-1 and J usage is TRBJ2-7; possibly TRBD1 or TRBD2 for D (5 bases each). Germline V gene data show CDR1 as DFQATT and CDR2 as SNEGSKA (reference sequence). This CDR3 has 15 amino acids. Trimming stripped 6 bases from V and 2 bases from J, with 20 bases between. The CDR3 loop is CSAADEGRVTYEQYF. CDR3 nucleotide sequence: TGCAGTGCCGCAGACGAGGGCAGGGTGACCTACGAGCAGTACTTC.

J is TRBJ2-2 and V is TRBV5-4, with 8 bases fitting TRBD1. V was pared by 5 bases and J by 2 bases, with 8 bases of the junction left unmatched. In germline, CDR1 is SGHNT, CDR2 YYREEE (reference sequence). The CDR3 is 16 residues long. The CDR3 spells CASRGKTGENTGELFF. The DNA for the CDR3 is TGTGCCAGCAGGGGGAAGACAGGGGAAAACACCGGGGAGCTGTTTTTT.

This chain uses TRBV12-3 or TRBV12-4 with TRBJ2-2; TRBD2 might be the D (6 bases). V lost 5 bases and J 6 bases, leaving 22 bases between the germline ends. CDR3 length: 17 residues. The CDR3 loop is CASSPGLGEKFSGELFF. The CDR3 bases are TGTGCCAGCAGTCCGGGACTGGGGGAAAAGTTTTCCGGGGAGCTGTTTTTT.

Concerning this clonotype itself: This may stem from a read error, because a much larger clone lies one nucleotide away. The CDR3 sequence is CAGSPSGTLRANTEAFF. As DNA, the CDR3 is TGTGCCGGCAGCCCTAGCGGGACCCTAAGAGCGAACACTGAAGCTTTCTTT. V is TRBV13 and J is TRBJ1-1; weak D call: TRBD1 (5 bases). This CDR3 is built from 17 residues. The germline V gene encodes CDR1 PRHDT and CDR2 FYEKMQ (reference sequence). The whole variable domain, remainder taken from reference TRBV13 and TRBJ1-1, is AAGVIQSPRHLIKEKRETATLKCYPIPRHDTVYWYQQGPGQDPQFLISFYEKMQSDKGSIPDRFSAQQFSDYHSELNMSSLELGDSALYFCAGSPSGTLRANTEAFFGQGTRLTVV.